This is a list of T cell receptor beta chains from one sample in a study of T cells in Graves' hyperthyroidism and ophthalmopathy. From the multiplex PCR reads, TCRdb called clonotypes with MiXCR, one entry per CDR3 protein. Of 150,000 or so distinct CDR3 sequences in the sample, over 20% are singletons; the top ten hold around 70%. Material: blood. These receptors were collected from a woman aged 45-59 years with Graves' hyperthyroidism that later progressed to Graves' ophthalmopathy. CDR3s include the opening cysteine and the closing phenylalanine or tryptophan. A D gene is named only where the DNA matches it firmly. Only part of the rows carry a size: once, few, many, or a class if the clone is expanded.

cdr3_nt	cdr3_aa	clone_size	d_call	v_call	j_call
TGTGCCAGCAGCTTAGGACGGCAGGCCGGACGTAGCAATCAGCCCCAGCATTTT	CASSLGRQAGRSNQPQHF	many	.	TRBV7-8	TRBJ1-5
TGTGCCAGCAGCCCCCGGGAAGCGGGGGCCGGGGAGCTGTTTTTT	CASSPREAGAGELFF	.	TRBD2	TRBV7-9	TRBJ2-2
TGTGCCAGCATAAACCAGCCGGACAGGGTTTACAATGAGCAGTTCTTC	CASINQPDRVYNEQFF	many	TRBD1	TRBV7-3	TRBJ2-1
TGTGCCAGCAGCTTAGCGCGAAAGACCCAGTACTTC	CASSLARKTQYF	.	.	TRBV7-9	TRBJ2-5
TGTGCCAGCAGCTTGGCATCTGGGGCCAACGTCCTGACTTTC	CASSLASGANVLTF	many	.	TRBV7-9	TRBJ2-6
TGTGCCACCAGTATAGGACAGGGGTCTGGGGCCAACGTCCTGACTTTC	CATSIGQGSGANVLTF	.	TRBD1	TRBV24-1	TRBJ2-6
TGTGCCAGTCGGGCAGGCAGTCATACGCAGTATTTT	CASRAGSHTQYF	few	.	TRBV19	TRBJ2-3
TGCAGTGCTGCCCGAGGGGGGGACACTGAAGCTTTCTTT	CSAARGGDTEAFF	many	.	TRBV20-1	TRBJ1-1
TGTGCCAGCAGTGGGACAGGGGAAAATTATGGCTACACCTTC	CASSGTGENYGYTF	.	TRBD1	TRBV12-3/TRBV12-4	TRBJ1-2
TGTGCCAGCGCCGAGGGACTAGCGGGGGGCAAGGACATTCAGTACTTC	CASAEGLAGGKDIQYF	.	TRBD2	TRBV2	TRBJ2-4
TGTGCCAGCAGCGAGGTTGTGGGGGCACGGTACGAGCAGTACTTC	CASSEVVGARYEQYF	many	.	TRBV6-1	TRBJ2-7
TGCGCCAGCAGCTCGACGGGAGCTAGCACAGATACGCAGTATTTT	CASSSTGASTDTQYF	many	.	TRBV5-1	TRBJ2-3
TGTGCCAGCAGTTATAAGCGGAGAAACAATGAGCAGTTCTTC	CASSYKRRNNEQFF	many	.	TRBV6-2/TRBV6-3	TRBJ2-1
TGTGCCAGCAGGCAGACTAGCGGGAGGTACAATGAGCAGTTCTTC	CASRQTSGRYNEQFF	many	TRBD2	TRBV6-1	TRBJ2-1
TGTGCCTGGAGTCAGCTCTCTGGGGCCAACGTCCTGACTTTC	CAWSQLSGANVLTF	many	.	TRBV30	TRBJ2-6
TGTGCCAGCTCATCAACGGTCCAGTCCGCTGGAAACACCATATATTTT	CASSSTVQSAGNTIYF	many	.	TRBV18	TRBJ1-3
TGTGCCAGCAGTCCACTGTGGGGGGATCCCTACGAGCAGTACTTC	CASSPLWGDPYEQYF	.	.	TRBV28	TRBJ2-7
TGCGCCAGCAGCTTGGGCTCGACAGGGCTACAAGAGACCCAGTACTTC	CASSLGSTGLQETQYF	many	TRBD1	TRBV5-1	TRBJ2-5
TGTGCCAGCTCACCAAGTAGCGGTTTCGGGGATACGCAGTATTTT	CASSPSSGFGDTQYF	many	.	TRBV18	TRBJ2-3
TGCGCCAGCAGCTTCCAAGGACAGTCTTCTCAGTACTTC	CASSFQGQSSQYF	.	.	TRBV5-1	TRBJ2-4
TGTGCCAGCCGGCGGACAGGGACCTACAATGAGCAGTTCTTC	CASRRTGTYNEQFF	.	TRBD1	TRBV19	TRBJ2-1
TGTGCCAGCAGTTTCGCGGGAGGGGCAGATACGCAGTATTTT	CASSFAGGADTQYF	many	TRBD2	TRBV12-3/TRBV12-4	TRBJ2-3
TGTGCCAGCAGCCCCGCGAGGAACTCTGGAAACACCATATATTTT	CASSPARNSGNTIYF	few	.	TRBV7-8	TRBJ1-3
TGTGCCAGCACCTCCCACGCCGTAGGGGCGATTAACACAGATACGCAGTATTTT	CASTSHAVGAINTDTQYF	many	.	TRBV7-2	TRBJ2-3
TGTGCCAGCAGTTTTTCTCAGGGAAACACCATATATTTT	CASSFSQGNTIYF	.	.	TRBV12-3/TRBV12-4	TRBJ1-3
TGTGCCAGCAGTCCCGTCCAGGGCTACGAGCAGTACTTC	CASSPVQGYEQYF	many	.	TRBV28	TRBJ2-7
TGTGCCACCCTCCGGACAGGGTATCGTGGCTACACCTTC	CATLRTGYRGYTF	once	TRBD1	TRBV10-3	TRBJ1-2
TGTGCCAGTACCCTTAATAGCGGGAACGGCAATGAGCAGTTCTTC	CASTLNSGNGNEQFF	many	TRBD2	TRBV19	TRBJ2-1
TGTGCCAGTGAGGGCCAGCGGGAGTTTTACAATGAGCAGTTCTTC	CASEGQREFYNEQFF	.	TRBD2	TRBV19	TRBJ2-1
TGTGCCACCAGTCGGGGGGGATACGAGCAGTACTTC	CATSRGGYEQYF	many	TRBD2	TRBV24-1	TRBJ2-7
TGTGCCAGCAGGAAGGCGGGACAGGGGGCCTACGAGCAGTACTTC	CASRKAGQGAYEQYF	many	TRBD1	TRBV2	TRBJ2-7
TGTGCCAGCGCGGGGGGCGGAGACGGCTACACCTTC	CASAGGGDGYTF	.	.	TRBV9	TRBJ1-2
TGCAGCGTTGAAGGGACAGCCGGGTGGAGGAACACTGAAGCTTTCTTT	CSVEGTAGWRNTEAFF	many	.	TRBV29-1	TRBJ1-1
TGCAGTGCAACCCGGGGACAGGGAGCAGAGACCCAGTACTTC	CSATRGQGAETQYF	.	TRBD1	TRBV20-1	TRBJ2-5
TGCGCCAGCAGCCTTAGCGGGAGTGGCTACGAGCAGTACTTC	CASSLSGSGYEQYF	many	TRBD2	TRBV5-1	TRBJ2-7
TGTGCCAGCAGCTTGGCGGAGACTGGGGCCAACGTCCTGACTTTC	CASSLAETGANVLTF	.	.	TRBV5-5	TRBJ2-6
TGTGCCTGGGGGACGGTGAACACTGAAGCTTTCTTT	CAWGTVNTEAFF	once	.	TRBV30	TRBJ1-1
TGTGCCAGCAGCCCCTCTAGCGGGAGTCGATGGGAGACCCAGTACTTC	CASSPSSGSRWETQYF	.	TRBD2	TRBV28	TRBJ2-5
TGCAGCGTTGTTACAGGGGGCTATGGCTACACCTTC	CSVVTGGYGYTF	.	TRBD1	TRBV29-1	TRBJ1-2
TGCGCCAGCAGTGAGCAGACTAGCGGACTCCACGAGACCCAGTACTTC	CASSEQTSGLHETQYF	many	TRBD2	TRBV10-2	TRBJ2-5